This T cell receptor beta chain was sequenced in a study of response to subunit inactivated influenza vaccine. TCRdb passed the RT-PCR reads through MiXCR, listing each CDR3 protein once. The data show around 520,000 distinct CDR3 sequences, with roughly 12% seen just once and about 10% held by the top ten. Source: PBMCs from blood, taken on the day of vaccination. The clonotype originates from a man aged 50-59 years who received an inactivated influenza vaccine.

Here the CDR3 reads CSVSGLQAYEQYF. The CDR3 nucleotides read TGCAGCGTCTCGGGTCTACAGGCCTACGAGCAGTACTTC. The V call is TRBV29-1, the J call TRBJ2-7; weak D call: TRBD1 (5 bases). V lost 6 bases and J 2 bases, leaving 14 bases between the germline ends. This CDR3 is 13 amino acids long. Germline CDR1 SQVTM, CDR2 ANQGSEA.